These 18 T cell receptor beta chains share one sample of origin, sequenced in a study of cytomegalovirus exposure and HLA in healthy donors. TCRdb's copy holds only in-frame clones and misses some; the assay was immunoSEQ multiplex PCR. Seen here are roughly 150,000 clones, roughly nine tenths observed once, and the top ten hold around 3.4%. The sample taken for sequencing was PBMCs. These receptors were collected from a young woman in good health and CMV-seropositive.

This clone was detected a few times. The V gene is TRBV20-1, the J gene TRBJ2-3; possibly TRBD1 for D (5 bases). The V gene's germline CDR1 is DFQATT and CDR2 SNEGSKA (reference sequence). The CDR3 contains 11 residues. Trimming cost V 5 bases and J 6 bases, with 9 bases left between them. The CDR3 DNA reads as TGCAGTGCTGGGAAGGGGGATACGCAGTATTTT. Translating gives CSAGKGDTQYF.

Points on this clone: The same CDR3 can be traced to other DNA sequences in this sample. The CDR3 sequence is CASSLVGGREAFF. CDR3 bases: TGTGCCAGCAGCTTAGTCGGTGGGAGGGAAGCTTTCTTT. The chain combines TRBV7-9 with TRBJ1-1; D is uncertain. Germline CDR1 SEHNR, CDR2 FQNEAQ (reference sequence). With 1 base removed from V and 8 bases from J, the gap between germline ends came to 11 bases. The CDR3 is 13 residues long.

The chain combines TRBV18 with TRBJ1-1, with 11 positions matching TRBD1. This CDR3 has 15 residues. Germline V gives CDR1 KGHSH, CDR2 LQKENI. The trim removed 3 bases at V and 3 bases at J, leaving 3 bases unmatched. CDR3 residues: CASSPLGQGDTEAFF. CDR3 DNA: TGTGCCAGCTCACCGCTGGGACAGGGGGACACTGAAGCTTTCTTT. Full variable domain (rest looked up from reference TRBV18 and TRBJ1-1): NAGVMQNPRHLVRRRGQEARLRCSPMKGHSHVYWYRQLPEEGLKFMVYLQKENIIDESGMPKERFSAEFPKEGPSILRIQQVVRGDSAAYFCASSPLGQGDTEAFFGQGTRLTVV.

In DNA form, the CDR3 reads TGTGCCAGCTCAGCGGGAGTTTACGAGCAGTACTTC. Translation gives CASSAGVYEQYF. J is TRBJ2-7 and V is TRBV18, with TRBD2 identical over 7 bases. Trimming cost V 5 bases and J 4 bases; bases outside gene matches: 2. The germline gives CDR1 KGHSH, CDR2 LQKENI. The CDR3 has 12 amino acids.

This clone was recorded only once. The chain couples TRBV5-6 to TRBJ1-1; 7 nucleotides align to TRBD1. The CDR3 is 15 residues long. With 3 bases clipped from V and 1 base from J, the junction kept 6 bases outside the gene matches. From germline, CDR1 is SGHDT and CDR2 YYEEEE. In DNA, the CDR3 is TGTGCCAGCAGCTCCTATGACAGGGCGAACACTGAAGCTTTCTTT. The encoded protein is CASSSYDRANTEAFF.

The chain carries TRBV27 and TRBJ2-3; D remains ambiguous. CDR1 is MNHEY and CDR2 is SMNVEV in the germline V gene (reference sequence). CDR3 size: 14 residues. The germline V and J ends were trimmed by 1 base and 0 bases, with 5 bases remaining between them. DNA for the CDR3: TGTGCCAGCAGTTTATTCTTTAGCACAGATACGCAGTATTTT. Translation gives CASSLFFSTDTQYF.

This sequence joins TRBV11-3 and TRBJ1-2; D may be TRBD1 (5 bases). With 5 bases removed from V and 2 bases from J, the gap between germline ends came to 12 bases. The CDR3 totals 14 residues. From germline, CDR1 is SGHNT and CDR2 YENEEA. Written as DNA, the CDR3 is TGTGCCAGCAGCCCAGGGCAGTGGAACTATGGCTACACCTTC. Translation gives CASSPGQWNYGYTF.

The V gene is TRBV29-1, the J gene TRBJ2-6; D is unclear. This CDR3 spans 13 amino acids. Trimming removed 6 bases from V and 0 bases from J, with 6 bases in between. Germline V CDR1 and CDR2: SQVTM, ANQGSEA. For the CDR3, the DNA is TGCAGCGTCGAGCTCTCTGGGGCCAACGTCCTGACTTTC. It translates to CSVELSGANVLTF.

Here the CDR3 reads CASSPGPGTGTGEQYF. CDR3 coding DNA: TGTGCCAGCTCACCAGGACCCGGGACAGGGACGGGGGAGCAGTACTTC. The chain joins TRBV18 to TRBJ2-7; 9 positions agree with TRBD1. Unmatched junction bases numbered 12, after V lost 2 bases and J lost 7 bases. CDR3 length: 16 residues. Germline values: CDR1 KGHSH, CDR2 LQKENI.

This chain joins TRBV28 and TRBJ2-7; 9 bases fit TRBD1. CDR3 length equals 15 residues. Trimming removed 4 bases from V and 1 base from J; junction bases left unmatched: 5. Germline loops: CDR1 MDHEN, CDR2 SYDVKM. The CDR3 nucleotides are TGTGCCAGCAGTTCAACCGGGACAGGGTCCTACGAGCAGTACTTC. This codes for CASSSTGTGSYEQYF.

The genes are TRBV4-1 and TRBJ2-7; D might be TRBD2 (6 bases). CDR1 is MGHRA and CDR2 is YSYEKL in the germline V gene. This CDR3 is 16 amino acids long. The V end was cut by 0 bases, the J end by 1 base, with 13 bases between. This CDR3 reads CASSQDGGRVSYEQYF. For the CDR3, the DNA is TGCGCCAGCAGCCAAGACGGGGGAAGGGTATCCTACGAGCAGTACTTC.

This clone was observed a single time. This chain connects TRBV7-8 to TRBJ2-2, with a possible D match to TRBD1 (5 bases). V gave up 8 bases and J gave up 9 bases, with 10 bases separating them. The CDR3 is 11 residues long. Per the germline V gene, CDR1 is SGHVS and CDR2 is FQNEAQ. The CDR3 DNA reads TGTGCCAGCCAGAAGGGGCGGGAGCTGTTTTTT. It codes for CASQKGRELFF. The full variable domain, in which reference TRBV7-8 and TRBJ2-2 provide the parts outside the CDR3, is GAGVSQSPRYKVAKRGQDVALRCDPISGHVSLFWYQQALGQGPEFLTYFQNEAQLDKSGLPSDRFFAERPEGSVSTLKIQRTQQEDSAVYLCASQKGRELFFGEGSRLTVL.

V gene TRBV18 combines with J gene TRBJ2-7, with a possible D match to TRBD1 (5 bases). Germline assignment: CDR1 KGHSH and CDR2 LQKENI. V shed 2 bases and J shed 4 bases, with 9 bases lying between them. The CDR3 runs 13 residues. This CDR3 reads CASSPGAKYEQYF. In DNA form, the CDR3 reads TGTGCCAGCTCACCAGGGGCTAAGTACGAGCAGTACTTC.

This clone was seen a few times. This chain uses TRBV2 with TRBJ1-5, with 12 bases aligning to TRBD1. The CDR3 has 15 amino acids. Germline V gene lookup returns CDR1 SNHLY and CDR2 FYNNEI. Trimming removed 6 bases from V and 6 bases from J; junction bases left unmatched: 6. The CDR3 coding sequence is TGTGCCAGCAGGAGGGACAGGGGGCCGGGTCAGCCCCAGCATTTT. The encoded protein is CASRRDRGPGQPQHF.

This chain joins TRBV28 and TRBJ1-2; weak D call: TRBD1 (5 bases). With 5 bases removed from V and 8 bases from J, the gap between germline ends came to 18 bases. The CDR3 has 14 amino acids. In germline, CDR1 is MDHEN, CDR2 SYDVKM. In DNA form, the CDR3 reads TGTGCCAGCAGTCCCCCCCGAGCAAGGGGCGGCTACACCTTC. Translated, it gives CASSPPRARGGYTF.

V gene TRBV19 combines with J gene TRBJ2-1; maybe TRBD2 (7 bases). The CDR3 spans 16 residues. Germline lookup yields CDR1 LNHDA and CDR2 SQIVND (reference sequence). V was cut by 6 bases and J by 9 bases, with 24 bases left in between. The CDR3 sequence is CASRFGITGGAGEQFF. CDR3 in DNA: TGTGCCAGTAGGTTTGGTATTACGGGGGGCGCGGGTGAGCAGTTCTTC.

The chain is built from TRBV2 and TRBJ2-3; 7 bases fit TRBD2. This CDR3 has 14 amino acids. V lost 6 bases and J lost 2; bases outside the gene matches: 5. Germline assignment: CDR1 SNHLY and CDR2 FYNNEI. The CDR3, as DNA: TGTGCCAGCAGGTTAGCGGGCTACACAGATACGCAGTATTTT. This encodes CASRLAGYTDTQYF.

The chain is built from TRBV5-1 and TRBJ2-1; 12 positions match TRBD2. J gave up 4 bases and V 2 bases, and 1 base lay outside the gene matches. This CDR3 is built from 15 residues. CDR1 SGHRS and CDR2 YFSETQ come from the germline V gene. DNA of the CDR3: TGCGCCAGCAGCTTAGGGACTAGCGGGTACAATGAGCAGTTCTTC. This codes for CASSLGTSGYNEQFF.